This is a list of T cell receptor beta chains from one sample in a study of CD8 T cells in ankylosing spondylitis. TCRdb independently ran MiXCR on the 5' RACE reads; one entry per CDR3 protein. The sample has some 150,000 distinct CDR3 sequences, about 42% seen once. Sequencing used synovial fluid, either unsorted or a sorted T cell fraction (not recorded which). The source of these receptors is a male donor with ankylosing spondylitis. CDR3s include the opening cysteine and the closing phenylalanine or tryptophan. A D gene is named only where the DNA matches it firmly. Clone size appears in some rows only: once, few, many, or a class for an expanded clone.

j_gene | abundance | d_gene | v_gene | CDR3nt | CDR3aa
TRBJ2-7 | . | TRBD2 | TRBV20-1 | TGCAGTGCCCATCGACTAGCGGGAGAGCGATCACCTTTCGAGCAGTACTTC | CSAHRLAGERSPFEQYF
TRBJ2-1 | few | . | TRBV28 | TGTGCCAGCAGTTCCACCTTTCTTGGCTACAATGAGCAGTTCTTC | CASSSTFLGYNEQFF
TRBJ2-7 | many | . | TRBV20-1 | TGCAGTGCTAGTGGTGGGCGGGCGGACTACGAGCAGTACTTC | CSASGGRADYEQYF
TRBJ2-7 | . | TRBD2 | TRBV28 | TGTGCCAGCAGTTTTTCCGGGGGTGCGGGAGGGCCCTCATTCTACGAGCAGTACTTC | CASSFSGGAGGPSFYEQYF
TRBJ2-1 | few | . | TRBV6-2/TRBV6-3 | TGTGCCAGCAGTTATGTACTAGCTGGTTACAATGAGCAGTTCTTC | CASSYVLAGYNEQFF
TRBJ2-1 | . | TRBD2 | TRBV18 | TGTGCCAGCTCACTTGGGACTAGCGGGAGGCTTGAGCAGTTCTTC | CASSLGTSGRLEQFF
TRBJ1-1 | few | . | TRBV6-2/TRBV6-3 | TGTGCCAGCAGTTATTCCACGGGGGAGGGCACTGAAGCTTTCTTT | CASSYSTGEGTEAFF
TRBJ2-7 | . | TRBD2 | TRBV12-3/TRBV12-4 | TGTGCCAGCAGTTTAGGCCAGCGGGAGGCTAAGTACGAGCAGTACTTC | CASSLGQREAKYEQYF
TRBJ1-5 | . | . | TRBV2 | TGTGCCAGCAGTGGAGGAGGTGGGAGCAATCAGCCCCAGCATTTT | CASSGGGGSNQPQHF
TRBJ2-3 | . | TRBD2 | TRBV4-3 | TGCGCCAGCAGCCAAGCGGGAGGGCCCGCAGTTACGCAGTATTTT | CASSQAGGPAVTQYF
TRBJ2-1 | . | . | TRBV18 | TGTGCCAGCTCACCGTTACAGGGAGTGGGGCACAATGAGCAGTTCTTC | CASSPLQGVGHNEQFF
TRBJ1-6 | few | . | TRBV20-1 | TGCAGTGCTACCCCTGTGAGGGGTTATAATTCACCCCTCCACTTT | CSATPVRGYNSPLHF
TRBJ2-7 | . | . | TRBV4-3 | TGCGCCAGCAGCCACTCTACCGTATGGGGTCCCTACGAGCAGTACTTC | CASSHSTVWGPYEQYF
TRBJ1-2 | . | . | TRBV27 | TGTGCCAGCAGTCCCCGGGCATTTTGGGGGCCTTATGGCTACACCTTC | CASSPRAFWGPYGYTF
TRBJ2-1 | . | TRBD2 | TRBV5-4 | TGTGCCAGCAGCTTGGCCTTGGCCAGCGGGATGATGAATGAGCAGTTCTTC | CASSLALASGMMNEQFF
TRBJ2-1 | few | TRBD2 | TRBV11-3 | TGTGCCAGCAGCTTAGAGCCCGGGGGGGCCAATGAGCAGTTCTTC | CASSLEPGGANEQFF
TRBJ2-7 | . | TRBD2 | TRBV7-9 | TGTGCCAGCAGCCCCACCGGGACTAGTCTCTACGAGCAGTACTTC | CASSPTGTSLYEQYF
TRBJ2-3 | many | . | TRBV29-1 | TGCAGCGTTGAAGATCTGTGGTATGGCGACCCCGCGACTGCGCAGTATTTT | CSVEDLWYGDPATAQYF
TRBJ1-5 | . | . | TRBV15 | TGTGCCACCAGCAGAGTAACCGACAGGCCCCCACATGATCGCAATCAGCCCCAGCATTTT | CATSRVTDRPPHDRNQPQHF
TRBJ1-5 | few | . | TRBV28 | TGTGCCAGCAGCCCAGTGCGAGGAGGCAGCAATCAGCCCCAGCATTTT | CASSPVRGGSNQPQHF
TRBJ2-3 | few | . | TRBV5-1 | TGCGCCAGCAGCCCCGGACAAACTAGCACAGATACGCAGTATTTT | CASSPGQTSTDTQYF
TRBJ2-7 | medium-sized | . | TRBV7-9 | TGTGCCAGCAGCTTAATGTCCTACGAGCAGTACTTC | CASSLMSYEQYF
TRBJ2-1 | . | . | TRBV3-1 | TGTGCCAGCAGCCAGGGACCCTGGAAGGTCTCCTACAATGAGCAGTTCTTC | CASSQGPWKVSYNEQFF
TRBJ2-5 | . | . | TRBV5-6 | TGTGCCAGCAGCTTGGTGGCAGCCACGGGGGAGACCCAGTACTTC | CASSLVAATGETQYF
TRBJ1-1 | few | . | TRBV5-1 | TGCGCCAGCAGCTTGGAACAGGGGAACACTGAAGCTTTCTTT | CASSLEQGNTEAFF
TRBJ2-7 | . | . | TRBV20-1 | TGCAGTGCTAGAGATCGGTATAAGGGGGACTGGACCCTATCCGAGCAGTACTTC | CSARDRYKGDWTLSEQYF
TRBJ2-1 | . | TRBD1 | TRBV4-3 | TGCGCCAGCAGCCAAGGGGGACAGGGGGTCTCCTACAATGAGCAGTTCTTC | CASSQGGQGVSYNEQFF
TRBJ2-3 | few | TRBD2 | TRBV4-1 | TGCGCCAGCAGCCAAGAAGAACCGAGGGCGGGAGCAGATACGCAGTATTTT | CASSQEEPRAGADTQYF
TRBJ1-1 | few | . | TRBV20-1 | TGCAGTGCTAGAGTGGGGACGGCGAACACTGAAGCTTTCTTT | CSARVGTANTEAFF
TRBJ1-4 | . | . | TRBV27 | TGTGCCAGCAGTGCCTTCCAATCACCGGGTGAAAAACTGTTTTTT | CASSAFQSPGEKLFF
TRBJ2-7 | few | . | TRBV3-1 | TGTGCCAGCAGCCAATGGGGACACGACACCTACGAGCAGTACTTC | CASSQWGHDTYEQYF
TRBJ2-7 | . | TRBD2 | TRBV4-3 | TGCGCCAGCAGCCTGAGGCTAGCGGAGATCTACGAGCAGTACTTC | CASSLRLAEIYEQYF
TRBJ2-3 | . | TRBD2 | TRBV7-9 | TGTGCCAGCAGCCGCCTGCGGGACTACCTAGGCACAGATACGCAGTATTTT | CASSRLRDYLGTDTQYF
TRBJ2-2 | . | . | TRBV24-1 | TGTGCCACCAGTGATTTTCGGGCAGGGAATTCCGGGGAGCTGTTTTTT | CATSDFRAGNSGELFF
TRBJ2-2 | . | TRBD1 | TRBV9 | TGTGCCAGCAGCGTAGCTACGGTGGGGACAGGGTCCGGGGAGCTGTTTTTT | CASSVATVGTGSGELFF
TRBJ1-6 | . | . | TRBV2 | TGTGCCAGCAGCCGAGCTCTTTATAATTCACCCCTCCACTTT | CASSRALYNSPLHF
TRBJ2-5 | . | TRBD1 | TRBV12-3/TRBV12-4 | TGTGCCAGCAGCCGACAGGGACAAGAGACCCAGTACTTC | CASSRQGQETQYF
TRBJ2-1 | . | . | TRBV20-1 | TGCAGTGCTAGAGATCGTCCGCGGAATGAGCAGTTCTTC | CSARDRPRNEQFF
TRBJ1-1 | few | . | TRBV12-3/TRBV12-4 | TGTGCCAGCAGGGGCGGGCCTTATCTGAACACTGAAGCTTTCTTT | CASRGGPYLNTEAFF
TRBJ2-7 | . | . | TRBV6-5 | TGTGCCAGCAGTACCTCGGACTGGCGGAGCGGGGAGCAGTACTTC | CASSTSDWRSGEQYF
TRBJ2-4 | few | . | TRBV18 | TGTGCCAGCTCACAAGGAACCAAAAACATTCAGTACTTC | CASSQGTKNIQYF
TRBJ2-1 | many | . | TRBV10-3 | TGTGCCATCAGTGCCGGGACTTCCACCAGCAATGAGCAGTTCTTC | CAISAGTSTSNEQFF
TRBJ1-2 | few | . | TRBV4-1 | TGCGCCAGCAGCCAAGTTCGAGGGGTCTTTGGCTACACCTTC | CASSQVRGVFGYTF
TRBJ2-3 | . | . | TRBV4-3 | TGCGCCAGCAGCCAAGAGGGGATAGCGCGGGTCACAGATACGCAGTATTTT | CASSQEGIARVTDTQYF
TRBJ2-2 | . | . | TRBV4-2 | TGTGCCAGCAGCCAACACTCCACCGGGGAGCTGTTTTTT | CASSQHSTGELFF
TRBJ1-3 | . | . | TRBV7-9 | TGTGCCAGCAGGGTCGGGTGGGACACCATATATTTT | CASRVGWDTIYF
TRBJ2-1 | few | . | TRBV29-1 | TGCAGCGGCAGGACCGAGTACAATGAGCAGTTCTTC | CSGRTEYNEQFF
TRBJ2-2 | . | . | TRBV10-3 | TGTGCCATCATGTCAACAGGGTGGAACACCGGGGAGCTGTTTTTT | CAIMSTGWNTGELFF
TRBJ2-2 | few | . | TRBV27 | TGTGCCAGCAGTCCCCGGGAACAGGAGAATACCGGGGAGCTGTTTTTT | CASSPREQENTGELFF
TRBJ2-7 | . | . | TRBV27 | TGTGCCAGCAGTTTAAGACAGACCTACGAGCAGTACTTC | CASSLRQTYEQYF
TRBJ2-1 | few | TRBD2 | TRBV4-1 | TGCGCCAGCAGCCAACTAGCGGCTTCCTACAATGAGCAGTTCTTC | CASSQLAASYNEQFF
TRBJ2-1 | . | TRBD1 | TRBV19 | TGTGCCAGTAGTATTGGGGACAGGGATTACAATGAGCAGTTCTTC | CASSIGDRDYNEQFF
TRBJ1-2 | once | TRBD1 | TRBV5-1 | TGCGCCAGCAGCTTGGCCCGGGACAGGGGGATCAGGGGCTACACCTTC | CASSLARDRGIRGYTF
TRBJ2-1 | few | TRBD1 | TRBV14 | TGTGCCAGCAGCCAAGCAACAGGGGGTCTTTTCAATGAGCAGTTCTTC | CASSQATGGLFNEQFF
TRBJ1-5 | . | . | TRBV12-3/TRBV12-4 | TGTGCCAGCAGTCAGGACAGCCCTTCCAATCAGCCCCAGCATTTT | CASSQDSPSNQPQHF
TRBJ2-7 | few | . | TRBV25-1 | TGTGCCAGCAGTGAGGGGGGGACAGCCCCTTCCTACGAGCAGTACTTC | CASSEGGTAPSYEQYF
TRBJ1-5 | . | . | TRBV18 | TGTGCCAGCTCACCATTTCCAGGATCGGGTTCGCCGCCCCAGCATTTT | CASSPFPGSGSPPQHF
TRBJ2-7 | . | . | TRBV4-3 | TGCGCCAGCAGCCAAGATCACCCCCTCTCCTACGAGCAGTACTTC | CASSQDHPLSYEQYF
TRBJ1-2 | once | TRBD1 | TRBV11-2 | TGTGCCAGCAGCTTCGGATCGGGACAGGGCTACTATGGCTACACCTTC | CASSFGSGQGYYGYTF
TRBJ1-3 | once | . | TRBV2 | TGTGCCAGCATATTCTTCCCTTGGGGAGGAATCGCTGGAAACACCATATATTTT | CASIFFPWGGIAGNTIYF